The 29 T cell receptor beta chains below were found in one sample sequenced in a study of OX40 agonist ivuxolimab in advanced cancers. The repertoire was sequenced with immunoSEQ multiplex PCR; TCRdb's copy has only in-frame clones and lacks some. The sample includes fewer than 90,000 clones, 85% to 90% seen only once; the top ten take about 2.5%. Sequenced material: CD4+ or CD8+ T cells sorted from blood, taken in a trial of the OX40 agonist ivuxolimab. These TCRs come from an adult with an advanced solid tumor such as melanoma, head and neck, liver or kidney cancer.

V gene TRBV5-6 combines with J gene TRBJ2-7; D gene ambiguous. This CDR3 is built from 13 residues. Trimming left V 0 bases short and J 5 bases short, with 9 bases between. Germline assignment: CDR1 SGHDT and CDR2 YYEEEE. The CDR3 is CASSLDWNDEQYF. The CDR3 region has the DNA TGTGCCAGCAGCTTGGATTGGAACGACGAGCAGTACTTC.

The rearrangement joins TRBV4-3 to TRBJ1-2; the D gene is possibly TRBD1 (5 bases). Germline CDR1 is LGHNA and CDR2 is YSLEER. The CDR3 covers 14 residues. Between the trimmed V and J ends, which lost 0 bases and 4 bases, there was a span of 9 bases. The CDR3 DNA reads TGCGCCAGCAGCCAAGATCTTGGGGGCTATGGCTACACCTTC. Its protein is CASSQDLGGYGYTF.

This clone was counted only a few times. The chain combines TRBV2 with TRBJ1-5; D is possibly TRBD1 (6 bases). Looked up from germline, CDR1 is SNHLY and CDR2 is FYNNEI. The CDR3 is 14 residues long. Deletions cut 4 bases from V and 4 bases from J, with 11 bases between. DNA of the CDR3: TGTGCCAGCAGTGTGGACAGTTGGAATCAGCCCCAGCATTTT. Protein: CASSVDSWNQPQHF. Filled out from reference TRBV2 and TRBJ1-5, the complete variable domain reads EPEVTQTPSHQVTQMGQEVILRCVPISNHLYFYWYRQILGQKVEFLVSFYNNEISEKSEIFDDQFSVERPDGSNFTLKIRSTKLEDSAMYFCASSVDSWNQPQHFGDGTRLSIL.

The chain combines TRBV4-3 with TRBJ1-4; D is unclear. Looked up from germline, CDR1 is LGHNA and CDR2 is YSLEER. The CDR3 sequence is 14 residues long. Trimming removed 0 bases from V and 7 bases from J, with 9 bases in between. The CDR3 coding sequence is TGCGCCAGCAGCCAAGAAACCGGCGGTGAAAAACTGTTTTTT. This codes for CASSQETGGEKLFF.

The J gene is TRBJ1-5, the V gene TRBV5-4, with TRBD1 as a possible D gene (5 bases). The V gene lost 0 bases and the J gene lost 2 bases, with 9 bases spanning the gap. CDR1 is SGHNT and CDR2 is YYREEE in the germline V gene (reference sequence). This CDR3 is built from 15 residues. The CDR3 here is CASSLDLGGNQPQHF. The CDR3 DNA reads TGTGCCAGCAGCTTGGATCTGGGGGGCAATCAGCCCCAGCATTTT.

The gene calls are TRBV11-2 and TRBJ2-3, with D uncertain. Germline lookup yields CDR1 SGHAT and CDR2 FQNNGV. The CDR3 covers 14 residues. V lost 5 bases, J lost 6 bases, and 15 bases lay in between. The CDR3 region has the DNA TGTGCCAGCAGCAGGTCGGTTTTGGGGGATACGCAGTATTTT. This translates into CASSRSVLGDTQYF.

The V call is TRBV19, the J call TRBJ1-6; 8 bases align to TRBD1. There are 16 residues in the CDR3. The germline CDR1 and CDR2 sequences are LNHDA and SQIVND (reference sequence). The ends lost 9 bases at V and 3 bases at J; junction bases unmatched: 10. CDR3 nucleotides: TGTGCCAGCAGACAGGGGCGAACAATCTATAATTCACCCCTCCACTTT. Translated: CASRQGRTIYNSPLHF.

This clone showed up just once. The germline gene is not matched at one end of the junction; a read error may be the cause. Written as DNA, the CDR3 is TGCGTCAGCAGGCAAACAGGGGGTCTCCCCAGGGCTTTCTTT. This translates into CVSRQTGGLPRAFF. This sequence joins TRBV4-3 and TRBJ1-1; 8 bases map to TRBD1. Germline CDR1 reads LGHNA; CDR2 reads YSLEER. The CDR3 spans 14 residues.

Written as DNA, the CDR3 is TGTGCCACCTCCCGGGGCTTTTCCTACGAGCAGTACTTC. This sequence encodes CATSRGFSYEQYF. The chain has TRBV19 and TRBJ2-7, with D perhaps matching TRBD1 or TRBD2 (5 bases each). The germline CDR1 and CDR2 sequences are LNHDA and SQIVND (reference sequence). The CDR3 extends over 13 amino acids. V was cut by 10 bases and J by 1 base, with 14 bases left in between.

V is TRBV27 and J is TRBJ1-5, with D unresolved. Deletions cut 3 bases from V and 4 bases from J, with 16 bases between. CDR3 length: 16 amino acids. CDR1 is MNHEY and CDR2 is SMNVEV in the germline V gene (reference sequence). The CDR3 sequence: CASSLRAGPSNQPQHF. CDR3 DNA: TGTGCCAGCAGTTTGAGGGCAGGTCCATCAAATCAGCCCCAGCATTTT.

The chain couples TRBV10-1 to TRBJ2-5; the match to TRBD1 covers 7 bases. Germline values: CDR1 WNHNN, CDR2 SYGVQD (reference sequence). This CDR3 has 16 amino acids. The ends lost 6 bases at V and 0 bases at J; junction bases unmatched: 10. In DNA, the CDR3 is TGCGCCAGCAGGAGGGGGCCCCCCCCGTACCAAGAGACCCAGTACTTC. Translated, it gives CASRRGPPPYQETQYF.

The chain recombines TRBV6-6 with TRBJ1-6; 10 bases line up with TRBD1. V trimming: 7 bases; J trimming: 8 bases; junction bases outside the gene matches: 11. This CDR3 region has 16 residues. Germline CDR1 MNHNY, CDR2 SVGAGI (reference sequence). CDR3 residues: CASNPSTTGGYSPLHF. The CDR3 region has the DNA TGTGCCAGCAACCCATCCACGACAGGGGGCTATTCACCCCTCCACTTT.

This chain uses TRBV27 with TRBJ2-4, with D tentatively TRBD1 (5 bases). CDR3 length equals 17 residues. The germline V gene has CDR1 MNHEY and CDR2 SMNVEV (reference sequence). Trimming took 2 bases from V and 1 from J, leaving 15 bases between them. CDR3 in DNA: TGTGCCAGCAGTTTAGGCCAGGGTCTAGGGGCCAAAAACATTCAGTACTTC. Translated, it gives CASSLGQGLGAKNIQYF.

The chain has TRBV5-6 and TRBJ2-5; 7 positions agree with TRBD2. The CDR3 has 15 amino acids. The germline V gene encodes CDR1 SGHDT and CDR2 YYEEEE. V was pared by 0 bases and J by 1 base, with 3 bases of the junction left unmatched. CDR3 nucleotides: TGTGCCAGCAGCTTGGGACTAGCAATCCAAGAGACCCAGTACTTC. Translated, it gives CASSLGLAIQETQYF.

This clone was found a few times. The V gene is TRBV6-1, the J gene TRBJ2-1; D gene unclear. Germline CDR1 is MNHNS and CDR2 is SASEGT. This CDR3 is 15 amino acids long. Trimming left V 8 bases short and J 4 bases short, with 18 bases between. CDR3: CASSSEAKKYNEQFF. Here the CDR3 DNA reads TGTGCCAGCTCGAGTGAAGCCAAAAAATACAATGAGCAGTTCTTC.

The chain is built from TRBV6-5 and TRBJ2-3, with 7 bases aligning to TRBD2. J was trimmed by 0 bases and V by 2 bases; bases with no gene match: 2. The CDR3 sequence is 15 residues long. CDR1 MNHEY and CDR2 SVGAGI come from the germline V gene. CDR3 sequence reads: CASSYGGVSTDTQYF. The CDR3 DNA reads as TGTGCCAGCAGTTACGGGGGGGTTAGCACAGATACGCAGTATTTT.

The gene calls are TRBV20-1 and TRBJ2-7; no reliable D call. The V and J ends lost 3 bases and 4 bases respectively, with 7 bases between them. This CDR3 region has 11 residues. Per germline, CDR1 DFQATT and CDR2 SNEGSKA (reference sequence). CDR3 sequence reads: CSARVGYEQYV. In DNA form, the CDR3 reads TGCAGTGCTAGGGTCGGTTACGAGCAGTACGTC.

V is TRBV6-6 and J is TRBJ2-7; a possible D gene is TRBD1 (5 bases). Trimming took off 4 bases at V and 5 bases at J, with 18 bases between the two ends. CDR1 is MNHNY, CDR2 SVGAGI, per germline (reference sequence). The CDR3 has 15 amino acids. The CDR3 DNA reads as TGTGCCAGCAGTTTAAGACCCTTAGGGGCCCACGAGCAGTACTTC. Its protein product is CASSLRPLGAHEQYF.

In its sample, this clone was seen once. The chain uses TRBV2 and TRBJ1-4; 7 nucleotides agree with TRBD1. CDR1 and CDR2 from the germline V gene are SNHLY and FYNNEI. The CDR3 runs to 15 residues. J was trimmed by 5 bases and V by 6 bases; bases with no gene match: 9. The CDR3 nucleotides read TGTGCCAGCAGGCCATCCGGGACAGAGAATGAAAAACTGTTTTTT. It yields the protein CASRPSGTENEKLFF.

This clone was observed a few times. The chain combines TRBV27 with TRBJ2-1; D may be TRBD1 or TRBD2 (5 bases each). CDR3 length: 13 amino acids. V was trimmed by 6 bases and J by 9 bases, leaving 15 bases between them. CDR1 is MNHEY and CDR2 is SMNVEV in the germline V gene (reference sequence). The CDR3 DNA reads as TGTGCCAGCAGGGGCTGGGGGAGCGCTGAGCAGTTCTTC. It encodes CASRGWGSAEQFF.

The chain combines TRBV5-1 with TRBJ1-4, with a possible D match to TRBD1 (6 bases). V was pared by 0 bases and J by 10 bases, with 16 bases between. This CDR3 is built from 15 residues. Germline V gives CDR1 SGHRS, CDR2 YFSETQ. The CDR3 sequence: CASSLEGRQDGKLFF. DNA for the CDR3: TGCGCCAGCAGCTTGGAAGGACGACAGGACGGAAAACTGTTTTTT. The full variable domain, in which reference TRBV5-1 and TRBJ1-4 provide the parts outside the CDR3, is KAGVTQTPRYLIKTRGQQVTLSCSPISGHRSVSWYQQTPGQGLQFLFEYFSETQRNKGNFPGRFSGRQFSNSRSEMNVSTLELGDSALYLCASSLEGRQDGKLFFGSGTQLSVL.

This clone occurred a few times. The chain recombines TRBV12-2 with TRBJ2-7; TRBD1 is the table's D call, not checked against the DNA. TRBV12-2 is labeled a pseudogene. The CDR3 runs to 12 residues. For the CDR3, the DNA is TGTGCCGACTTCGACAGGGACTACGAGCAGTACTTC. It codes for CADFDRDYEQYF.

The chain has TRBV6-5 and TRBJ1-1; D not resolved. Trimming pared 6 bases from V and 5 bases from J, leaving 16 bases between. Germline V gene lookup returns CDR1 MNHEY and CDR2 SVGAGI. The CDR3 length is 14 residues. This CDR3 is CASRPRDRATEAFF. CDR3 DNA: TGTGCCAGCAGACCTCGTGACCGGGCAACTGAAGCTTTCTTT.

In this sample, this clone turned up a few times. CDR3 sequence: CASRGGPNTEAFF. As DNA, the CDR3 is TGTGCCAGCAGGGGAGGTCCTAACACTGAAGCTTTCTTT. V gene TRBV5-5 combines with J gene TRBJ1-1, with no clear D. Trimming shortened V by 5 bases and J by 2 bases, and 10 bases separated the two germline ends. Per germline, CDR1 SGHKS and CDR2 YYEKEE (reference sequence). The CDR3 has 13 residues.

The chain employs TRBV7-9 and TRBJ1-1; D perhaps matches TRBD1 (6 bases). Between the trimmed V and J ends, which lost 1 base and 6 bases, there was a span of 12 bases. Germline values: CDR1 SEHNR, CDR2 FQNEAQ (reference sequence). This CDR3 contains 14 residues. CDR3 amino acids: CASSLGQGRSEAFF. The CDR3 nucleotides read TGTGCCAGCAGCTTAGGGCAGGGGCGTTCTGAAGCTTTCTTT.

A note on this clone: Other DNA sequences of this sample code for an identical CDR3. The CDR3 spells CASSPDRLYGYTF. CDR3 DNA sequence: TGTGCCAGCAGCCCTGACAGGTTGTATGGCTACACCTTC. The chain joins TRBV7-9 to TRBJ1-2; D is perhaps TRBD1 (6 bases). The CDR3 has 13 residues. Germline V gene sequence: CDR1 SEHNR, CDR2 FQNEAQ (reference sequence). Between the trimmed V and J ends, which lost 5 bases and 5 bases, there was a span of 12 bases.

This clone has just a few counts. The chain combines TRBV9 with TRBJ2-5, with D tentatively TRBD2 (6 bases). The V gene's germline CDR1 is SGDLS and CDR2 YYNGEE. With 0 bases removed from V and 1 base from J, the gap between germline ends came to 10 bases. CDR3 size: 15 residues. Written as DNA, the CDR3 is TGTGCCAGCAGCGTAGCCCCTAGCGTCCAAGAGACCCAGTACTTC. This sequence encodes CASSVAPSVQETQYF.

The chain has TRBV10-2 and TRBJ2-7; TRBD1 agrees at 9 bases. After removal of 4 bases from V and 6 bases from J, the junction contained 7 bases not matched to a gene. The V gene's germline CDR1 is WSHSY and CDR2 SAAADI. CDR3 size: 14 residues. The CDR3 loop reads CASSGQGGFSEQYF. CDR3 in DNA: TGCGCCAGCAGTGGACAGGGGGGTTTCTCCGAGCAGTACTTC.

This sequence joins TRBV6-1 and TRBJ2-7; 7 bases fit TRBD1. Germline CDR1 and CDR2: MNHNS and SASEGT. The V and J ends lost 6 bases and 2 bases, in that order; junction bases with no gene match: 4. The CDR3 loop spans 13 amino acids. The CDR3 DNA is TGTGCCAGCAGGACAGGGATCCCCTACGAGCAGTACTTC. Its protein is CASRTGIPYEQYF.